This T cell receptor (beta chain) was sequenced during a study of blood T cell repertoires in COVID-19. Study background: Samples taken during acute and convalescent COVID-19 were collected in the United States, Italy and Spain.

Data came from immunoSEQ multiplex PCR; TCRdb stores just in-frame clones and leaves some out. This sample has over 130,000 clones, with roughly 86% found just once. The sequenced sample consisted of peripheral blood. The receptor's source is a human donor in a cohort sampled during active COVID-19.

CDR3 DNA: TGTGCCAGCAGCCCACAGGGCCAACTGGATACGCAGTATTTT. Amino acid sequence: CASSPQGQLDTQYF. The rearrangement uses TRBV11-2 and TRBJ2-3, with D tentatively TRBD1 (6 bases). The CDR3 runs 14 residues. CDR1 is SGHAT, CDR2 FQNNGV, per germline. V lost 5 bases and J lost 6, with 15 bases in between.